The 13 T cell receptor beta chains listed next were all sequenced from one sample in a study of OX40 agonist ivuxolimab in advanced cancers. The assay was immunoSEQ multiplex PCR, and TCRdb's table has in-frame clones only and misses some. This table holds under 25,000 clones, 74% found once. The sequencing used CD4+ or CD8+ T cells sorted from blood, collected in a trial of the OX40 agonist ivuxolimab. These receptors all stem from an adult with an advanced solid tumor such as melanoma, head and neck, liver or kidney cancer.

The rearrangement links TRBV19 to TRBJ1-1; possibly TRBD1 for D (6 bases). Trimming took off 3 bases at V and 5 bases at J, with 10 bases between the two ends. Per the germline V gene, CDR1 is LNHDA and CDR2 is SQIVND (reference sequence). The CDR3 is made up of 13 amino acids. This chain's CDR3 is CASSITGWTEAFF. The CDR3 nucleotides are TGTGCCAGTAGTATTACAGGGTGGACTGAAGCTTTCTTT.

The chain is built from TRBV6-5 and TRBJ1-1; D call uncertain. The CDR3 loop spans 15 amino acids. The V gene lost 2 bases and the J gene lost 0 bases, with 10 bases spanning the gap. Germline V lookup: CDR1 MNHEY, CDR2 SVGAGI. CDR3 region: CASSYDWQLNTEAFF. Here the CDR3 DNA reads TGTGCCAGCAGTTACGACTGGCAGTTGAACACTGAAGCTTTCTTT.

The rearrangement joins TRBV15 to TRBJ2-2; 9 positions match TRBD1. This CDR3 is built from 15 residues. Looked up from germline, CDR1 is LNHNV and CDR2 is YYDKDF (reference sequence). Losses at the gene ends were 3 bases for V and 6 bases for J; bases not matched to a gene: 5. CDR3: CATSSNRGLAGELFF. For the CDR3, the DNA is TGTGCCACCAGCAGCAACAGGGGGCTGGCCGGGGAGCTGTTTTTT.

This clone was detected once. V gene TRBV29-1 combines with J gene TRBJ1-2; D unresolved. The CDR3 sequence is 13 residues long. The germline CDR1 and CDR2 sequences are SQVTM and ANQGSEA. Deletions cut 0 bases from V and 2 bases from J, with 7 bases between. The chain's CDR3 is CSVEDSGNYGYTF. CDR3 bases: TGCAGCGTTGAAGATTCCGGGAACTATGGCTACACCTTC.

The J gene is TRBJ2-1, the V gene TRBV4-1; 7 positions agree with TRBD2. Germline V CDR1 and CDR2: MGHRA, YSYEKL. The CDR3 spans 16 residues. V lost 4 bases, J lost 0 bases, and 6 bases stayed unmatched. In nucleotides, the CDR3 is TGCGCCAGCAGCCCCAGCGGCGGGGGCTCCTACAATGAGCAGTTCTTC. Encoded protein: CASSPSGGGSYNEQFF.

The chain employs TRBV5-1 and TRBJ2-6, with a possible D match to TRBD1 (7 bases). The CDR3 is 18 residues long. The germline V and J ends were trimmed by 2 bases and 0 bases, with 15 bases remaining between them. The V gene's germline CDR1 is SGHRS and CDR2 YFSETQ. This CDR3 is CASSFLTGTVSGANVLTF. The CDR3 DNA sequence: TGCGCCAGCAGCTTCCTGACAGGGACTGTCTCTGGGGCCAACGTCCTGACTTTC.

The chain carries TRBV13 and TRBJ2-1; the match to TRBD2 covers 10 bases. The CDR3 consists of 15 residues. From germline, CDR1 is PRHDT and CDR2 FYEKMQ (reference sequence). V was clipped by 1 base and J by 8 bases; unmatched bases: 5. The CDR3 region has the DNA TGTGCCAGCAGCTTAGACAGCGGGGGGGCCGATGAGCAGTTCTTC. As protein: CASSLDSGGADEQFF.

The chain uses TRBV6-5 and TRBJ1-2, with a possible D match to TRBD1 (6 bases). The germline V gene has CDR1 MNHEY and CDR2 SVGAGI. This CDR3 region has 14 residues. V was trimmed by 6 bases and J by 1 base, leaving 12 bases between them. CDR3 sequence reads: CASSLDSFNYGYTF. CDR3 DNA: TGTGCCAGCAGCCTGGACAGCTTTAACTATGGCTACACCTTC.

This chain joins TRBV18 and TRBJ2-1; weak D call: TRBD1 (6 bases). The germline V gene has CDR1 KGHSH and CDR2 LQKENI. Deletions cut 3 bases from V and 8 bases from J, with 8 bases between. The CDR3 length is 12 residues. DNA for the CDR3: TGTGCCAGCTCACCTGCAGGGGATGAGCAGTTCTTC. It codes for CASSPAGDEQFF.

In DNA form, the CDR3 reads TGCGCCAGCAGCTTGGCCTCCGGGTCGGGCACTGAAGCTTTCTTT. Its translation is CASSLASGSGTEAFF. The rearrangement links TRBV5-1 to TRBJ1-1; the D is unclear. Germline-derived CDR1 and CDR2 are SGHRS and YFSETQ. The CDR3 has 15 residues. Trimming shortened V by 0 bases and J by 4 bases, and 13 bases separated the two germline ends.

This clone has just a few counts. V and J are TRBV28 and TRBJ2-7; D is undetermined. Germline V lookup: CDR1 MDHEN, CDR2 SYDVKM. The CDR3 spans 14 residues. Trimming pared 2 bases from V and 2 bases from J, leaving 10 bases between. CDR3 DNA: TGTGCCAGCAGTTTAGGTATCACCGCCTACGAGCAGTACTTC. Translating gives CASSLGITAYEQYF.

Only one count was recorded for this clone. This sequence joins TRBV11-2 and TRBJ1-2; 7 positions match TRBD1. Germline V gene data show CDR1 as SGHAT and CDR2 as FQNNGV. V lost 2 bases, J lost 3 bases, and 18 bases stayed unmatched. The CDR3 is made up of 19 amino acids. The CDR3 spells CASSLSAGRGHLVDYGYTF. CDR3 sequence (DNA): TGTGCCAGCAGCTTATCCGCGGGGAGGGGGCATTTAGTAGACTATGGCTACACCTTC.

The chain employs TRBV10-2 and TRBJ1-1; a weak D match, TRBD1 (5 bases). V was shortened by 8 bases and J by 3 bases, with 19 bases between the two germline ends. CDR3 length: 15 amino acids. CDR1 is WSHSY, CDR2 SAAADI, per germline. The CDR3, as DNA: TGCGCCAGCGAAACAGCCGGTGGAGGGGACACTGAAGCTTTCTTT. It translates to CASETAGGGDTEAFF.